Sequencing of this TCR beta chain was carried out in a study of cytomegalovirus exposure and HLA in healthy donors (dated by TCRdb to the late 2010s). Looking at the study overall: According to an earlier analysis of 587 of the donors, about 179 million T cells yielded over 100 million unique TCR beta sequences and approximately 300 Gb of sequence data. An earlier analysis of approximately 640 of the donors applied high-throughput TCR beta sequencing to assess whether each TCR beta V gene segment acted as functional or pseudogenic. The genetic ancestry cluster associated with self-reported Caucasian donors included over 80% of the 300 to 450 genotyped donors. The study used immunosequencing to profile the T cell repertoires of 666 subjects and linked those repertoires to cytomegalovirus serostatus. In a later genetic analysis, genome-wide SNP genotypes for about three fifths of the 666 donors were used, and that subset was treated as a discovery cohort. Both class I and class II loci were covered by HLA typing, at four-digit resolution. Because of strong linkage in the cohort, roughly five DR-DQ haplotypes were treated as single units for association and clustering. On average, approximately 250,000 unique TCR beta nucleotide sequences were sequenced per donor among roughly 430 genotyped donors of the cohort, with roughly 18% of those sequences being non-productive. In a later analysis, previously published TCR beta repertoires from 666 donors were re-analyzed and high-resolution HLA genotyping was added so that TCR occurrence patterns could be studied. Every repertoire in the discovery cohort had been generated on one and the same sequencing platform. The aim of the study was to test whether cataloging public T cell receptors could identify signatures of past pathogen exposure. Typing coverage varied by locus: roughly 629-630 donors for A, B, C, DRB1 and DQB1; under 550 for DQA1; around 610 for DPA1; 400 to 480 for DPB1. The later analysis used no new phenotypic data to find candidate immune exposures, relying instead on TCR beta sequences and their occurrence across donors. Alongside the repertoire data, information on donor age, sex, ethnicity and CMV serostatus was compiled. In addition to the first cohort of 650 to 750 subjects, a separate validation cohort of under 150 different subjects was used. An early release that covered about 600 HLA-typed donors contained around 330 gigabases of sequencing data and tens of millions of unique TCR sequences. High-throughput TCR immunosequencing, statistical association of individual TCRs with disease status, and machine learning were combined to predict cytomegalovirus infection status. What the authors observed across the whole study: Some IMGT-functional V segments, including TRBV6-2 and TRBV6-3, could not be distinguished by the 87-base-pair reads and were therefore excluded. A later analysis found that HLA-associated TCR beta chains were more clonally expanded and had lower generation probabilities than equally common non-associated chains. HLA typing was unavailable for some donors at each locus, so association tests used only the typed subset. In this cohort, only TCR beta chains were sequenced, and detectable features were limited by the absence of alpha or paired-chain data. A later analysis reported that several top co-occurrence clusters appeared linked to parvovirus B19, influenza, CMV and Epstein-Barr virus. In vitro tests confirmed that three of the cytomegalovirus-associated TCR beta chains recognize cytomegalovirus antigens. Sequencing depth was assumed to be roughly uniform across donors in the presence/absence analyses, though that assumption may not hold. In a later genetic analysis, a missense DCLRE1C variant was associated with V-gene and J-gene trimming of TCR beta chains, and the association was replicated in an independent cohort. A later genetic analysis reported fewer N-insertions in productive TCRs among donors in an Asian-associated ancestry cluster than the roughly 670-donor mean. The sequencing pipeline was judged likely to have produced a cluster of highly shared sequence variants as a technical artifact. According to a later analysis, most CMV-associated TCR beta chains appeared to be HLA-restricted, and the HLA associations seemed to be driven largely by CMV exposure. According to the authors, the approach could potentially be generalized to other disease states and immunological phenotypes. A later analysis found that TCR association rates varied across HLA loci, with DRB1 alleles showing the most associated TCRs and HLA-C alleles the fewest. The only immune exposure information available for the cohort was CMV serostatus. A further reported finding was that TCR beta sequences accurately predicted the HLA-A and HLA-B alleles for most subjects in the first cohort. The classifier was reported to diagnose cytomegalovirus status with high specificity and sensitivity in both the original and validation cohorts. A later analysis associated approximately 17,000 TCR beta sequences with specific HLA alleles at a false discovery rate of 0.05. An earlier analysis of roughly 570 of the donors showed that most TCR beta V segments appeared in productive rearrangements either about 90% or about 30% of the time, which broadly matched IMGT annotations. Correlated functional status among segregating V segments might be attributable to linkage disequilibrium, but an unknown experimental factor could not be ruled out. A total of some 180 TCR beta chains were listed by the study as associated with cytomegalovirus. About 17 rarely observed V segments, including chromosome 9 orphons, were excluded from the earlier analysis of almost 600 of the donors because counts were too low. Across donors, most TCR sequences were observed very rarely, whereas some public TCRs were present in many individuals. When HLA alleles, especially DR and DQ, strongly co-occurred, attributing TCR associations to individual alleles was difficult.

Libraries were prepared through the immunoSEQ multiplex PCR assay. The multiplex PCR relied on a mix of 60 forward primers for TCR Vbeta segments and 13 reverse primers for TCR Jbeta segments. A multiplex PCR assay on genomic DNA amplified the CDR3 region of rearranged TCR beta genes. Amplified TCR beta libraries were sequenced as 87-base-pair reads on the Illumina HiSeq System. Processing in the source paper ran as follows. A later analysis tallied around 87 million unique TCR beta chains across the 666 repertoires, and about 12 million of those chains were shared by two or more donors. A nearest-neighbor algorithm error-corrected the raw reads and collapsed the reads into unique sequences, merging closely related sequences to remove PCR and sequencing errors. CDR3 sequences were aligned to IMGT reference sequences to assign V, D and J gene segments. For a sequence to be retained, a match of at least six nucleotides to both a V gene segment and a J gene segment was required. A rearrangement counted as productive if the CDR3 had no stop codons and remained in frame with V and J, and every other rearrangement counted as non-productive. Following IMGT convention, CDR3 was defined as the stretch from the second conserved V-encoded cysteine to the conserved J-encoded phenylalanine. In an earlier analysis of approximately 590 of the donors, sequences lacking an unambiguous match to a single V gene segment were excluded. In an earlier analysis of about 590 of the donors, a V segment was called functional when productive rearrangements were above 56.7%, and segregating when the standard deviation between donors exceeded 5%. A statistical classification framework was built for diagnosing cytomegalovirus status from the catalog of TCR beta chain sequences. V and J gene assignment, in a later analysis, came from comparing TCR nucleotide sequences with IMGT/GENE-DB human TR gene sequences. In a later analysis, CDR3 sequences and most-parsimonious VDJ recombination scenarios were assigned using the TCRdist pipeline. In a later analysis, each TCR beta chain was defined by its CDR3 amino acid sequence together with its V-gene family, and reads lacking a unique V-gene family were excluded. To address suspected cross-contamination and a sequencing artifact, a later analysis removed approximately 600 highly shared, low-generation-probability nucleotide sequences. In a later analysis, a clonal expansion index was calculated for each public chain from normalized within-repertoire ranks of inferred template counts. In a later analysis, generation probabilities were computed using a VDJ recombination model fitted to out-of-frame rearrangements, and the results were checked against IGoR. Hypergeometric tests were used in a later analysis to score TCR-TCR, TCR-HLA and TCR-CMV co-occurrence, with a repertoire-size bias correction applied to the TCR pairs. To estimate false discovery rates, a later analysis permuted the HLA or CMV assignments 20 times. In a later analysis, co-occurring TCRs were grouped using DBSCAN, and TCRdist sequence similarity was added for clustering within HLA-allele-positive subsets. Repertoires with fewer than 30,000 or more than 120,000 public chains, plus five repertoires with anomalous nucleotide sharing, were excluded from co-occurrence clustering. In TCRdb, the immuneACCESS table is reduced to in-frame sequences with V and J assigned. These tables do not hold every clone; where another copy was compared, an unresolved V gene accounts for under half, and the others remain unexplained. Clone size and the V and J calls come from that table; the DNA yielded D and trimming. This sample is represented by under 200,000 clones; approximately 80% of them were singletons. Approximately 0.55% of the sample comes from the top ten.

Comments on this clone: Its cognate antigen has yet to be identified. Base qualities were left out, and no much larger clone turns up one base away.

The junction shows trimming of 2 bases on V and 2 bases on J, and the gene matches do not reach 4 bases of it. From the cysteine through the phenylalanine, the CDR3 covers 15 amino acids. The entry retains the CDR3 DNA only, 45 bases that are in frame from base 1. Taken from the germline V gene, the CDR1 and CDR2 loops are MGHRA and YSYEKL. The cohort was made up of 650 to 700 healthy bone marrow donors. Cohort members were all nominally healthy when sampled, although unrecorded immune exposures were likely present. The donor tested CMV seronegative and was one of the 352 seronegative cohort members. Each donor provided a peripheral blood sample, and peripheral blood mononuclear cells were used for TCR beta sequencing. Genomic DNA extraction from the blood cell samples was performed with the Qiagen DNeasy Blood Extraction Kit.

The clonotype originates from a woman in her fifties or sixties in good health and CMV-seronegative. This receptor chain uses TRBV4-1 and TRBJ2-7; 9 central bases correspond to TRBD1. Sequenced: PBMCs. The sequenced DNA: TGCGCCAGCAGCCAACACGGGACAGGGCCCTACGAGCAGTACTTC. Translated, it gives CASSQHGTGPYEQYF.